Shown below are 16 T cell receptor beta chains from a single sample sequenced in a study of regulatory T cells in long-lasting Graves disease. Researchers made TCR beta libraries by using iRepertoire HTBI primers and running Arm-PCR on CDR3 regions. TCRdb called the multiplex PCR reads again in MiXCR, with one record for every CDR3 protein. The sample lists 350,000 to 450,000 distinct CDR3 sequences, around 20% occurring once. Time point denoted: persistent/refractory GD, antithyroid drugs over 5 years with positive TRAb. Extracted RNA from PBMCs served as the source of the TCR library. The specimen was peripheral blood mononuclear cells (PBMCs), collected when the disease was refractory, from a patient treated with antithyroid drugs. These receptors all come from a female donor with Graves disease.

This clonotype was seen at least ten times. The rearrangement joins TRBV2 to TRBJ1-4; unclear D gene. Trimming took off 8 bases at V and 7 bases at J, with 11 bases between the two ends. The CDR3 has 12 residues. The germline V gene has CDR1 SNHLY and CDR2 FYNNEI. The CDR3 nucleotides are TGTGCCAGCTCGGCCCAGAGTGAAAAACTGTTTTTT. Translation: CASSAQSEKLFF. Variable domain in full (rest from reference TRBV2 and TRBJ1-4): EPEVTQTPSHQVTQMGQEVILRCVPISNHLYFYWYRQILGQKVEFLVSFYNNEISEKSEIFDDQFSVERPDGSNFTLKIRSTKLEDSAMYFCASSAQSEKLFFGSGTQLSVL.

Details on this clonotype: Germline and junction disagree at one end, which may indicate a read error. This chain uses TRBV6-1 with TRBJ1-1; tentatively, D is TRBD1 (6 bases). This CDR3 spans 13 amino acids. The germline gives CDR1 MNHNS, CDR2 SASEGT. The CDR3, as DNA: TGTGCCAGCAGCCCAGGACAGAGCACTGGAGCTTTCTTT. It translates to CASSPGQSTGAFF.

This clonotype appeared a few times. The chain links TRBV28 to TRBJ2-7; 7 nucleotides match TRBD2. The germline V gene has CDR1 MDHEN and CDR2 SYDVKM. The CDR3 is made up of 14 amino acids. V lost 6 bases and J lost 0; bases outside the gene matches: 5. The CDR3 spells CASRGRAFSYEQYF. CDR3 nucleotide sequence: TGTGCCAGCAGAGGGAGGGCCTTCTCCTACGAGCAGTACTTC.

This chain connects TRBV5-4 to TRBJ2-2, with 10 bases fitting TRBD1. The CDR3 has 17 residues. J lost 7 bases, V lost 4 bases, and 13 bases had no gene match. Germline V gives CDR1 SGHNT, CDR2 YYREEE (reference sequence). The CDR3 DNA is TGTGCCAGCAGCCCAAGACCGGGACAGGGGAGGGGCGGGGAGCTGTTTTTT. Amino acids: CASSPRPGQGRGGELFF.

For this clonotype: This sequence may be a read error, since a much larger clone differs from it by one base. The final CDR3 position lacks the conserved phenylalanine or tryptophan, pointing to a likely read error. The chain has TRBV6-1 and TRBJ2-7, with D perhaps matching TRBD1 (5 bases). This CDR3 region has 14 residues. The V end was cut by 7 bases, the J end by 2 bases, with 15 bases between. Germline CDR1 MNHNS, CDR2 SASEGT. CDR3 in DNA: TGTGCCAGCATCTCGGTTGGGGCGGCCTACGAGCAGTACTCC. It translates to CASISVGAAYEQYS.

There are a few counts of this clonotype. This rearrangement joins TRBV7-3 to TRBJ2-1; D gene ambiguous. The CDR3 runs to 14 residues. Germline CDR1 SGHTA, CDR2 FQGTGA. V shed 0 bases and J shed 7 bases, with 10 bases lying between them. The CDR3 nucleotides read TGTGCCAGCAGCTTAACGAAGGATCGGAATGAGCAGTTCTTC. It specifies CASSLTKDRNEQFF.

This clonotype was found many times. The chain combines TRBV5-6 with TRBJ2-7; D is undetermined. The CDR3 has 15 amino acids. Germline-derived CDR1 and CDR2 are SGHDT and YYEEEE. The germline V and J ends were trimmed by 1 base and 2 bases, with 13 bases remaining between them. As DNA, the CDR3 is TGTGCCAGCAGCTTGTTTGGGGATCTAGCCTACGAGCAGTACTTC. Translated: CASSLFGDLAYEQYF.

The rearrangement joins TRBV28 to TRBJ2-1, with 9 bases lining up with TRBD1. The CDR3 is 15 residues long. CDR1 and CDR2 from the germline V gene are MDHEN and SYDVKM. V dropped 5 bases and J dropped 6; count of bases not matched to a gene: 8. CDR3 amino acids: CASSPPGQGINEQFF. The CDR3 DNA reads as TGTGCCAGCAGTCCCCCGGGACAGGGAATCAATGAGCAGTTCTTC.

Ten or more counts support this clonotype. The rearrangement uses TRBV2 and TRBJ2-7, with D perhaps TRBD1 (5 bases). Germline V gene sequence: CDR1 SNHLY, CDR2 FYNNEI. V shed 7 bases and J shed 2 bases, with 12 bases lying between them. This CDR3 has 13 residues. CDR3 sequence: CASTMDTTYEQYF. Written as DNA, the CDR3 is TGTGCCAGCACCATGGACACGACCTACGAGCAGTACTTC.

The chain combines TRBV28 with TRBJ2-7, with D perhaps TRBD2 (5 bases). V was trimmed by 5 bases and J by 7 bases, leaving 12 bases between them. The CDR3 contains 12 residues. Germline assignment: CDR1 MDHEN and CDR2 SYDVKM. The CDR3 loop reads CASSRKLVEQYF. The DNA for the CDR3 is TGTGCCAGCAGTAGGAAACTAGTAGAGCAGTACTTC.

The J gene is TRBJ1-1, the V gene TRBV3-1; maybe TRBD1 (5 bases). Trimming removed 4 bases from V and 1 base from J, with 19 bases in between. From germline, CDR1 is LGHDT and CDR2 YNNKEL (reference sequence). CDR3 size: 17 residues. CDR3 residues: CASSPPAGGGGNTEAFF. As DNA, the CDR3 is TGTGCCAGCAGCCCCCCCGCGGGGGGAGGAGGGAACACTGAAGCTTTCTTT.

The chain is built from TRBV4-1 and TRBJ2-7, with D tentatively TRBD2 (6 bases). Trimming cost V 4 bases and J 1 base, with 14 bases left between them. Germline CDR1 MGHRA, CDR2 YSYEKL. The CDR3 is made up of 15 amino acids. The CDR3 DNA reads as TGCGCCAGCAGCCCCCTGGAGCGGGCGTCCTACGAGCAGTACTTC. This encodes CASSPLERASYEQYF.

This clonotype was seen at least ten times. The chain is built from TRBV6-5 and TRBJ1-2; 8 bases agree with TRBD1. CDR3 length: 14 residues. With V trimmed by 1 base and J by 8 bases, 6 bases remained unmatched. Per germline, CDR1 MNHEY and CDR2 SVGAGI. CDR3 in DNA: TGTGCCAGCAGTTACTTGGACAGGGTGGGCGGCTACACCTTC. It encodes CASSYLDRVGGYTF.

This clonotype came up a few times. The rearrangement links TRBV10-3 to TRBJ2-5; 11 bases agree with TRBD2. Losses at the gene ends were 3 bases for V and 4 bases for J; bases not matched to a gene: 1. The CDR3 consists of 14 residues. CDR1 and CDR2 from the germline V gene are ENHRY and SYGVKD. This chain's CDR3 is CAISEGTSGETQYF. For the CDR3, the DNA is TGTGCCATCAGTGAAGGGACTAGCGGAGAGACCCAGTACTTC.

On this clonotype itself: A clone one base away is much larger, so this may be a read error. CDR3 nucleotides: TGCAGCGTTGTCCGGGACAGCCAAGAGACCCAGTACTTC. It encodes CSVVRDSQETQYF. This chain connects TRBV29-1 to TRBJ2-5; TRBD1 agrees at 7 bases. The germline V gene has CDR1 SQVTM and CDR2 ANQGSEA. V lost 4 bases to trimming and J lost 1 base; unmatched junction nucleotides: 3. The CDR3 spans 13 residues.

This clonotype was detected a few times. The chain recombines TRBV6-1 with TRBJ1-2; 7 bases are a match to TRBD1. The CDR3 runs to 11 residues. Germline V CDR1 and CDR2: MNHNS, SASEGT. The junction had 8 bases not matched to a gene; V was cut back by 11 bases and J by 8 bases. The CDR3 sequence is CAVSRGRGYTF. CDR3 nucleotide sequence: TGTGCCGTCTCAAGGGGGCGAGGCTACACCTTC.